This T cell receptor (beta chain) was identified during a study of cytomegalovirus exposure and HLA in healthy donors. Points from the study as a whole: Most TCR beta V segments were productive about 90% or about 30% of the time in an earlier analysis.

This CDR3 has 12 residues. Per the germline V gene, CDR1 is SGHTS and CDR2 is YDEGEE. The germline V and J ends were trimmed by 2 bases and 6 bases, with 9 bases remaining between them. Use of 60 Vbeta and 13 Jbeta primers characterized the PCR. Using immunoSEQ multiplex PCR, the repertoire was profiled, and TCRdb retains in-frame clones only, with some absent. This table holds 84,000 or so clones, 70% to 85% found once. Concerning this clone: No antigen is known for it.

Sequencing was performed on PBMCs. This TCR was recovered from a woman in her 50s in good health and CMV-seronegative. The V call is TRBV5-8, the J call TRBJ2-7, with D hard to call. In DNA form, the CDR3 reads TGTGCCAGCAGCTTCCTAACGAGCGAGCAGTACGTC. Translated, it gives CASSFLTSEQYV.